This T cell receptor beta chain was sequenced for a study of blood T cell repertoires in COVID-19. Study-wide background: The United States, Italy and Spain provided the acute and convalescent COVID-19 samples. T cells, B-cell-depleted T cells, or PBMCs supplied cDNA or gDNA.

The CDR3 runs to 13 residues. Germline V CDR1 and CDR2: SGDLS, YYNGEE. Trimming removed 2 bases at V and 5 bases at J, with 8 bases between. Study processing details: Using reference gene primer amplification, nucleated cell counts were estimated. The method was immunoSEQ multiplex PCR; TCRdb's version includes in-frame clones alone and lacks a portion of them. Clone size and the V and J calls come from that table; the DNA yielded D and trimming. The table lists about 59,000 clones, about 80% of them singletons. The sequence came from a man aged 60-69 years with acute or convalescent COVID-19. The rearrangement uses TRBV9 and TRBJ1-3; TRBD1 might be the D (6 bases). Sequencing was carried out using peripheral blood. CDR3 in amino acids: CASSVDSRNTIYF. The CDR3 bases are TGTGCCAGCAGCGTGGACAGCCGAAACACCATATATTTT.